This T cell receptor beta chain was recovered during a study of blood T cell repertoires in COVID-19 (dated by TCRdb to 2018 to 2021). Broadly, across the study: Samples covering the acute and convalescent phases of COVID-19 were provided by collaborators in the United States, Italy and Spain. The sample metadata nearly always contained a de-identified subject ID, COVID-19 status, age in years and sex. Samples were obtained from the ongoing ImmuneRACE study (first 160 participants) and from 1,200 or so subjects provided by 6 global collaborators. The repertoires were made available in a free public database intended to serve as a resource for research on the immune response to SARS-CoV-2. Deeply sampled blood TCRbeta repertoires from subjects exposed to, actively infected with, or recovered from COVID-19 were included in the dataset. The material from the prospective study consisted of cDNA or gDNA derived from T cells, B-cell-depleted T cells, or PBMCs. Where available, HLA class I and class II types were obtained from metadata supplied by the sample provider rather than from assay-based typing. The paper's findings and limits, for the study overall: The amount of clinical and demographic metadata varied by source and participant and was provided uncurated.

In the case of this clone: Its antigen is unknown. The input lacks base qualities; no much larger clone sits a single base away.

TCRbeta CDR3 regions were amplified from genomic DNA using the immunoSEQ Assay, a bias-controlled multiplex PCR. The authors' pipeline ran thus. Within the assay, amplification of reference gene primers was used to estimate how many nucleated cells each sample contained. To quantify the absolute abundance of each unique TCRbeta CDR3 rearrangement, sequence reads were collapsed and filtered. For each sample, productive Simpson clonality was calculated as the square root of Simpson's diversity index across productive rearrangements. TCRdb retrieved this table from immuneACCESS and kept in-frame rearrangements only. Not all clones are present; in checked studies, unresolved V genes account for under half, and no reason is known for the remainder. V, J and clone size are taken as reported in that table, and D and trimming were inferred from the DNA itself. The sample includes roughly 200,000 clones, with around 85% observed a single time. Approximately 7.9% of the sample goes to the ten largest clones.

Each collaborating institution followed its own protocols to collect whole blood in K2EDTA tubes. For TCRbeta analysis, collaborators shipped samples as frozen whole blood, isolated PBMCs, or DNA extracted from either of those sample types. The source material was peripheral blood. This receptor was identified in a woman older than 75 with acute or convalescent COVID-19.

Here is the DNA: TGTGCCAGCAGCGGTCAGGGTAACATTCAGTACTTC. Translated, this is CASSGQGNIQYF. Rearrangement joined TRBV14 to TRBJ2-4, and perhaps TRBD1 as D gene, on 5 matching bases. CDR1 and CDR2 (SGHDN, FVKESK) derive from the germline V gene. The CDR3 sequence holds 12 residues, the cysteine and phenylalanine included. Only the CDR3 DNA stays, 36 bases, in frame from base 1. Trimming at the junction amounts to 5 bases on V and 7 bases on J, and the germline ends lie 9 bases apart.